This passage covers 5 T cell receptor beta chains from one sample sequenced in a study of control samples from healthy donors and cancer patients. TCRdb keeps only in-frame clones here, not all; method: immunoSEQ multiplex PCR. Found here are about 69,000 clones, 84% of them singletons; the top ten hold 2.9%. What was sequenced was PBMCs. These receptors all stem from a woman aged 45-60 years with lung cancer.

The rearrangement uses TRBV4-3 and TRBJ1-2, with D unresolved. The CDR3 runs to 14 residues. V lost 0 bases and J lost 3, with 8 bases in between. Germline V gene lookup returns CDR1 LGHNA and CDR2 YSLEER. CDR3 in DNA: TGCGCCAGCAGCCAAGAAGCGGACCACTATGGCTACACCTTC. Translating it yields CASSQEADHYGYTF.

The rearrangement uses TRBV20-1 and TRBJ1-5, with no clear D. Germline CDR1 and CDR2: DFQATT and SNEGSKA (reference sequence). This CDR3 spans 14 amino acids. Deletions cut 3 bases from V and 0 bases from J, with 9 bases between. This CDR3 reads CSASSGDSNQPQHF. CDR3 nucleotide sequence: TGCAGTGCTAGTTCCGGGGATAGCAATCAGCCCCAGCATTTT.

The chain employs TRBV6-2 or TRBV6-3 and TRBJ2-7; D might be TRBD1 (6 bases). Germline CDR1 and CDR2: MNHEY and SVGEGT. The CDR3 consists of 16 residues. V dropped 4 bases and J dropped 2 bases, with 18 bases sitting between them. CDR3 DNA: TGTGCCAGCAGTTCCCCCGGTGCAGGGGTCACCTACGAGCAGTACTTC. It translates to CASSSPGAGVTYEQYF.

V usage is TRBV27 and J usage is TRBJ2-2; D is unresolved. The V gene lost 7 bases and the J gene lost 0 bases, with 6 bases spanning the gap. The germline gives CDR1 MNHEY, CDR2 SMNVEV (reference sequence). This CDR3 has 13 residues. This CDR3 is CASTSTNTGELFF. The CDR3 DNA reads TGTGCCAGCACGTCAACGAACACCGGGGAGCTGTTTTTT.

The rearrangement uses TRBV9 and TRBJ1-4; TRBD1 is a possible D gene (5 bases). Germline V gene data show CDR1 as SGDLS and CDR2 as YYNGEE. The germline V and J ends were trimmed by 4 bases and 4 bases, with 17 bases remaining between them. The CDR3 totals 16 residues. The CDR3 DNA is TGTGCCAGCAGCTCTAGGGAGGGTAGGGGTAATGAAAAACTGTTTTTT. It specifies CASSSREGRGNEKLFF.